These 12 T cell receptor beta chains originate from one sample sequenced in a study of blood T cell repertoires in COVID-19. Assay used: immunoSEQ multiplex PCR; TCRdb lists only in-frame clones, some missing. Among more than 95,000 clones listed, 90% were seen once. The sample taken for sequencing was peripheral blood. These receptor sequences come from a man aged 60-69 years with acute or convalescent COVID-19.

The CDR3 DNA is TGTGCCAGCAGCGGGACTATTGAAGCTTTCTTT. Translated: CASSGTIEAFF. V is TRBV6-6 and J is TRBJ1-1, with D perhaps TRBD1 (5 bases). V was shortened by 6 bases and J by 7 bases, with 9 bases between the two germline ends. The CDR3 consists of 11 residues. Germline V gene lookup returns CDR1 MNHNY and CDR2 SVGAGI (reference sequence).

V and J are TRBV19 and TRBJ1-4, with D hard to call. V lost 4 bases, J lost 5 bases, and 17 bases lay in between. There are 16 residues in the CDR3. Germline V lookup: CDR1 LNHDA, CDR2 SQIVND (reference sequence). CDR3 in DNA: TGTGCCAGTAGTACAGGAGGAGAGGGTGAGAATGAAAAACTGTTTTTT. Translating it yields CASSTGGEGENEKLFF.

In its sample, this clone was seen once. V gene TRBV11-1 combines with J gene TRBJ1-1; D ambiguous. Germline CDR1 is SGHAT and CDR2 is FQDESV (reference sequence). There are 15 residues in the CDR3. V lost 2 bases and J 3 bases, leaving 13 bases between the germline ends. The CDR3 DNA reads as TGTGCCAGCAGCTTACCTCGGGTTGAGGACACTGAAGCTTTCTTT. Amino acids: CASSLPRVEDTEAFF.

This clone occurred once. This chain uses TRBV12-5 with TRBJ2-5; 9 bases agree with TRBD2. Per the germline V gene, CDR1 is LGHNT and CDR2 is FRNRAP. V gave up 2 bases and J gave up 7 bases; unmatched junction bases: 8. The length of the CDR3 is 15 residues. CDR3 sequence reads: CASGLSRGGAGTQYF. CDR3 coding DNA: TGTGCTAGTGGTTTGAGTCGCGGGGGGGCAGGGACCCAGTACTTC.

The chain links TRBV5-1 to TRBJ1-6; 8 positions match TRBD1. This CDR3 is built from 15 residues. Germline V gives CDR1 SGHRS, CDR2 YFSETQ. Losses at the gene ends were 4 bases for V and 8 bases for J; bases not matched to a gene: 8. CDR3: CASSQGQGGDSPLHF. Written as DNA, the CDR3 is TGCGCCAGCAGCCAAGGACAGGGTGGTGATTCACCCCTCCACTTT.

This clone has a single count. The J gene is TRBJ1-4, the V gene TRBV6-5, with D possibly TRBD1 on 5 matching bases. Germline-derived CDR1 and CDR2 are MNHEY and SVGAGI. The CDR3 runs 14 residues. V lost 2 bases, J lost 7 bases, and 11 bases lay in between. This chain's CDR3 is CASSYAGSGEKLFF. In DNA form, the CDR3 reads TGTGCCAGCAGTTACGCAGGGTCCGGTGAAAAACTGTTTTTT.

J is TRBJ1-5 and V is TRBV7-9; 7 bases are a match to TRBD1. V lost 4 bases to trimming and J lost 6 bases; unmatched junction nucleotides: 6. From germline, CDR1 is SEHNR and CDR2 FQNEAQ (reference sequence). The CDR3 has 14 residues. DNA of the CDR3: TGTGCCAGCAGCTCCGACAGGGCTTCTCAGCCCCAGCATTTT. It encodes CASSSDRASQPQHF.

In DNA, the CDR3 is TGTGCCATCAGTGAGTCGCGGGACAGGGGCTACACCTTC. Translating gives CAISESRDRGYTF. This rearrangement joins TRBV10-3 to TRBJ1-2, with TRBD1 identical over 8 bases. V shed 0 bases and J 8 bases; nucleotides not matched to a gene: 2. Germline V gene data show CDR1 as ENHRY and CDR2 as SYGVKD. The CDR3 has 13 amino acids.

This chain links TRBV7-9 with TRBJ1-4, with 7 nucleotides matching TRBD1. The CDR3 loop spans 15 amino acids. Trimming took 5 bases from V and 8 from J; bases not matched to a gene: 11. Germline CDR1 and CDR2: SEHNR and FQNEAQ (reference sequence). Written as DNA, the CDR3 is TGTGCCAGCAGCCCGGGGGGGACAGCTGGGGAAAAACTGTTTTTT. This encodes CASSPGGTAGEKLFF.

This chain links TRBV5-6 with TRBJ1-4; 7 bases are a match to TRBD1. The J segment lost 6 bases and the V segment lost 4 bases, leaving 6 bases of the junction unmatched. CDR3 length: 14 amino acids. CDR1 SGHDT and CDR2 YYEEEE come from the germline V gene. The CDR3 nucleotides are TGTGCCAGCAGCCCCGGGACAGTGGATGAAAAACTGTTTTTT. This gives the protein CASSPGTVDEKLFF.

The V gene is TRBV7-9, the J gene TRBJ2-3; unclear D gene. The CDR3 runs 17 residues. Trimming shortened V by 0 bases and J by 1 base, and 14 bases separated the two germline ends. The germline gives CDR1 SEHNR, CDR2 FQNEAQ (reference sequence). The CDR3 DNA is TGTGCCAGCAGCTTAGCACTGAATAGCAGAGGCACAGATACGCAGTATTTT. Residues: CASSLALNSRGTDTQYF. The variable domain in full, completed from reference TRBV7-9 and TRBJ2-3, reads DTGVSQNPRHKITKRGQNVTFRCDPISEHNRLYWYRQTLGQGPEFLTYFQNEAQLEKSRLLSDRFSAERPKGSFSTLEIQRTEQGDSAMYLCASSLALNSRGTDTQYFGPGTRLTVL.

The V and J genes are TRBV11-1 and TRBJ2-2, with 7 bases matching TRBD2. The CDR3 consists of 14 residues. The V gene's germline CDR1 is SGHAT and CDR2 FQDESV (reference sequence). The J segment lost 3 bases and the V segment lost 3 bases, leaving 1 base of the junction unmatched. Here the CDR3 DNA reads TGTGCCAGCAGCTTGGGAGGGGACACCGGGGAGCTGTTTTTT. Translating it yields CASSLGGDTGELFF.